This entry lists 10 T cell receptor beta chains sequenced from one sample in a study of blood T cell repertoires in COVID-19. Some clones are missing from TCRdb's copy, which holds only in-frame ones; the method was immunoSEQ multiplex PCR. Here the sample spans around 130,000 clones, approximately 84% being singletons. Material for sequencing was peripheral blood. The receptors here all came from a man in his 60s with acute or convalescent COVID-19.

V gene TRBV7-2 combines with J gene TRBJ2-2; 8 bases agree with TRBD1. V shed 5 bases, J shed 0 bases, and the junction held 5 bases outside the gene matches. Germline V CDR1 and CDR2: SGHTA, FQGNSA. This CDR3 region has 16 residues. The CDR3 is CASSPQGAANTGELFF. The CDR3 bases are TGTGCCAGCAGCCCGCAGGGGGCTGCGAACACCGGGGAGCTGTTTTTT.

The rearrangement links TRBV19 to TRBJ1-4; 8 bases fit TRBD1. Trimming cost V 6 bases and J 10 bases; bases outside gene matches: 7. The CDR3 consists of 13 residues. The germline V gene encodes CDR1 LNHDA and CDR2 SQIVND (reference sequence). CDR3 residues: CASSQTDRVKLFF. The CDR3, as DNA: TGTGCCAGTAGCCAAACGGACAGGGTAAAACTGTTTTTT.

The CDR3 is CASSPPPQGNEKLFF. CDR3 nucleotide sequence: TGTGCCAGCAGCCCTCCCCCACAGGGTAATGAAAAACTGTTTTTT. The chain recombines TRBV5-5 with TRBJ1-4, with D perhaps matching TRBD1 (6 bases). Germline-derived CDR1 and CDR2 are SGHKS and YYEKEE (reference sequence). Trimming removed 4 bases from V and 4 bases from J, with 14 bases in between. The CDR3 covers 15 residues.

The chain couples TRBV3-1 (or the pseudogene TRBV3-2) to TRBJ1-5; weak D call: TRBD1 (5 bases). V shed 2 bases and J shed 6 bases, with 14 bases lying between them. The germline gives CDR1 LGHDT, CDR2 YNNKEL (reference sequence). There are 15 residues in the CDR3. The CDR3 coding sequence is TGTGCCAGCAGCCAAAGTGGGAGGGGAAGTCAGCCCCAGCATTTT. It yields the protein CASSQSGRGSQPQHF.

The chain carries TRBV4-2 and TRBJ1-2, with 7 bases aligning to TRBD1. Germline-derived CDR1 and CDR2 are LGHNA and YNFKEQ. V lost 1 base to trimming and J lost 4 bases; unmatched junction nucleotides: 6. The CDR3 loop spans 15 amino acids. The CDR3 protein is CASSQVVYRGYGYTF. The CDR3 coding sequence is TGTGCCAGCAGCCAAGTTGTGTACAGGGGCTATGGCTACACCTTC.

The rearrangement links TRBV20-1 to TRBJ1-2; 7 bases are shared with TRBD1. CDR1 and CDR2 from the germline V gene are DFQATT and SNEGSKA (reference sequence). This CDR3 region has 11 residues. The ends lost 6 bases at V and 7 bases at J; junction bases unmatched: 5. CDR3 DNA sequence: TGCAGTGCCACAGACAGGGCTGGCTACACCTTC. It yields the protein CSATDRAGYTF.

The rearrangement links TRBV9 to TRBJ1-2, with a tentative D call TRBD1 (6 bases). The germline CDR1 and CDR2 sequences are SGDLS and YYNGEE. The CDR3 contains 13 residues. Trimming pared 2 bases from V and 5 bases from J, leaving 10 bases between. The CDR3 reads CASSVAGEYGYTF. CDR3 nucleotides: TGTGCCAGCAGCGTGGCAGGGGAGTATGGCTACACCTTC. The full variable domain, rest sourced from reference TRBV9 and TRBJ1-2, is DSGVTQTPKHLITATGQRVTLRCSPRSGDLSVYWYQQSLDQGLQFLIQYYNGEERAKGNILERFSAQQFPDLHSELNLSSLELGDSALYFCASSVAGEYGYTFGSGTRLTVV.

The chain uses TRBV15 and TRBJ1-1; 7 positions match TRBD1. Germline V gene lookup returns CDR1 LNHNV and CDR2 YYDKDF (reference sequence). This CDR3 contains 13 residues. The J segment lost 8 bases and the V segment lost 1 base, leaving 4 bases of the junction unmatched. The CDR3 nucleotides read TGTGCCACCAGCAGAGGAGGGACAGCCGAAGCTTTCTTT. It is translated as CATSRGGTAEAFF.

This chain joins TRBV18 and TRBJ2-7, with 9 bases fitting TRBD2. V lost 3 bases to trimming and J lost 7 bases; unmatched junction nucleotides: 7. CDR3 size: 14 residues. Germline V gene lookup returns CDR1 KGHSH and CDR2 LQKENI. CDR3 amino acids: CASSPLAGEGEQYF. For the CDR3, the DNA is TGTGCCAGCTCACCGTTAGCGGGAGAGGGAGAGCAGTACTTC.

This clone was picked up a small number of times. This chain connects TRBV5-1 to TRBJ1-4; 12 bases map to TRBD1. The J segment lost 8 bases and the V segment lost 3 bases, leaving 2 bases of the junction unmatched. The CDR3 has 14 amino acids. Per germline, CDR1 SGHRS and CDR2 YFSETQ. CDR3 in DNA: TGCGCCAGCAGCTCGGGACAGGGGGCAGAAAAACTGTTTTTT. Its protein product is CASSSGQGAEKLFF.